One sample yielded the 11 T cell receptor beta chains listed below, sequenced in a study of Graves' ophthalmopathy and Graves' hyperthyroidism. Investigators amplified TCR beta CDR3 regions from RNA transcripts. First-round RT-PCR used HTBI primers; second-round multiplex PCR followed. TCRdb redid the calling of the multiplex PCR reads with MiXCR, one entry per CDR3 protein. The sample lists around 1,200,000 distinct CDR3 sequences; less than 45% were seen once. The material sequenced was peripheral blood or thyroid tissue (not recorded which). Receptors were obtained from an adult man with Graves' hyperthyroidism.

On this clonotype: A single base separates this from a much larger clone, so it may be a read error. This CDR3 is missing its conserved last phenylalanine or tryptophan, likely due to a read error. The V call is TRBV19, the J call TRBJ2-2; D perhaps matches TRBD1 (6 bases). V dropped 9 bases and J dropped 0 bases, with 14 bases sitting between them. The germline CDR1 and CDR2 sequences are LNHDA and SQIVND (reference sequence). The CDR3 has 15 residues. This CDR3 is CASSGTHTNTGELFS. CDR3 DNA sequence: TGTGCCAGCTCCGGGACACACACGAACACCGGGGAGCTGTTTTCT.

Note on this clonotype: Its ends do not fully match the called genes, so a read error is possible. This rearrangement joins TRBV10-2 to TRBJ2-7; TRBD1 is a possible D gene (6 bases). CDR1 is WSHSY, CDR2 SAAADI, per germline. The CDR3 is made up of 15 amino acids. This chain's CDR3 is CASSPTAQGSYEQYF. The CDR3 bases are TGTGCCAGCAGCCCCACCGCACAGGGCTCCTACGAGCAGTACTTC.

The chain joins TRBV10-3 to TRBJ2-5; possibly TRBD1 for D (6 bases). In germline, CDR1 is ENHRY, CDR2 SYGVKD. V was shortened by 6 bases and J by 9 bases, with 23 bases between the two germline ends. The CDR3 is made up of 15 amino acids. In DNA form, the CDR3 reads TGTGCCATCAGCGTGGACAGTTATAGCAATCAGCCCCAGTACTTC. Protein: CAISVDSYSNQPQYF.

Worth noting for this clonotype: A much more abundant neighbour one base away suggests this may be a read error. The chain combines TRBV7-8 with TRBJ2-2; weak D call: TRBD2 (5 bases). The CDR3 is 13 residues long. The germline V gene has CDR1 SGHVS and CDR2 FQNEAQ. The CDR3: CASTSKSPGELLF. The CDR3, as DNA: TGTGCCAGCACCTCAAAGTCCCCCGGGGAGCTGCTTTTT.

V is TRBV11-2 and J is TRBJ1-2; a possible D gene is TRBD1 (5 bases). This CDR3 contains 15 residues. CDR1 is SGHAT and CDR2 is FQNNGV in the germline V gene. V was clipped by 0 bases and J by 4 bases, with 12 bases between them. This CDR3 reads CASSLEKAGSYGYTF. The CDR3 nucleotides are TGTGCCAGCAGCTTAGAAAAGGCAGGGAGCTATGGCTACACCTTC. Filled out from reference TRBV11-2 and TRBJ1-2, the complete variable domain reads EAGVAQSPRYKIIEKRQSVAFWCNPISGHATLYWYQQILGQGPKLLIQFQNNGVVDDSQLPKDRFSAERLKGVDSTLKIQPAKLEDSAVYLCASSLEKAGSYGYTFGSGTRLTVV.

This clonotype was picked up a small number of times. The V and J genes are TRBV7-8 and TRBJ2-2; 7 bases map to TRBD1. Germline lookup yields CDR1 SGHVS and CDR2 FQNEAQ. The ends lost 5 bases at V and 6 bases at J; junction bases unmatched: 12. The CDR3 has 16 residues. The DNA for the CDR3 is TGTGCCAGCAGCACTACAGGGGTAGGGTTACCCGGGGAGCTGTTTTTT. The encoded protein is CASSTTGVGLPGELFF.

At least ten counts were recorded for this clonotype. The chain is built from TRBV29-1 and TRBJ2-5; TRBD2 might be the D (6 bases). The CDR3 spans 13 residues. Germline V CDR1 and CDR2: SQVTM, ANQGSEA. V gave up 8 bases and J gave up 5 bases, with 18 bases separating them. This CDR3 is CSIGTFLGETQYF. CDR3 coding DNA: TGCAGCATCGGGACTTTTCTAGGGGAGACCCAGTACTTC. The full variable domain, rest sourced from reference TRBV29-1 and TRBJ2-5, is SAVISQKPSRDICQRGTSLTIQCQVDSQVTMMFWYRQQPGQSLTLIATANQGSEATYESGFVIDKFPISRPNLTFSTLTVSNMSPEDSSIYLCSIGTFLGETQYFGPGTRLLVL.

This clonotype appeared many times. The chain couples TRBV20-1 to TRBJ2-5; TRBD1 matches at 7 bases. This CDR3 has 12 residues. V lost 2 bases and J lost 9; bases outside the gene matches: 6. In germline, CDR1 is DFQATT, CDR2 SNEGSKA (reference sequence). Written as DNA, the CDR3 is TGCAGTGCTAGATCGGGACAGCTCGCCCAGTACTTC. Translation: CSARSGQLAQYF.

The chain links TRBV12-3 or TRBV12-4 to TRBJ1-2; D is undetermined. The germline V and J ends were trimmed by 8 bases and 4 bases, with 14 bases remaining between them. This CDR3 contains 13 residues. The CDR3 loop reads CASLGGIGYGYTF. CDR3 nucleotides: TGTGCCAGCCTAGGAGGGATTGGCTATGGCTACACCTTC.

This clonotype was picked up many times. The genes are TRBV29-1 and TRBJ2-2; the D is unclear. Germline V gene sequence: CDR1 SQVTM, CDR2 ANQGSEA. The CDR3 runs to 13 residues. The ends were cut back, 5 bases at V and 1 base at J, with 8 bases in the middle. The CDR3 is CSVPTENTGELFF. The DNA for the CDR3 is TGCAGCGTTCCTACAGAGAACACCGGGGAGCTGTTTTTT.

CDR3 protein: CASSDRGDGYTF. CDR3 sequence (DNA): TGTGCCAGCAGTGATAGAGGGGATGGCTACACCTTC. The rearrangement joins TRBV6-4 to TRBJ1-2; D is possibly TRBD1 (5 bases). The V end lost 3 bases, the J end lost 6 bases, and 8 bases lay between the germline ends. The V gene's germline CDR1 is MRHNA and CDR2 SNTAGT. CDR3 length: 12 residues.